The source of this T cell receptor beta chain is a study of draining lymph node invasion in breast cancer (dated by TCRdb to 2020 to 2022). For the study in its entirety: Nodal metastasis was diagnosed by histology and cytokeratin immunohistochemistry and confirmed by EpCAM/CD45 flow cytometry. In a separate targeted assay, bulk TCR-beta CDR3 sequencing compared sorted memory regulatory T cells and memory conventional CD4 T cells across breast cancer tissues. Each patient contributed matched non-invaded and tumor-invaded tumor-draining lymph nodes plus the primary tumor, profiled for both Treg and Tconv subsets. In the separate targeted TCR sequencing, lymph nodes from 5 or 6 patients were covered, and primary tumors were sequenced for three of those patients. Beyond this particular receptor, the publication reports: The data could not determine whether Treg conversion took place in a particular organ or whether converted Tregs recirculated between nodes and tumor. In the targeted TCR-seq data, Tregs appeared more clonally expanded than Tconvs in all tissues, and both subsets were less diverse in tumor than lymph nodes. Some of the top 100 tumor clones were detected in invaded and non-invaded nodes, and this detection was taken to suggest recirculation between tumor and draining nodes. Roughly 13-25% of Treg TCRs were shared with Tconvs per tissue, interpreted as suggesting peripheral Treg induction. The tumor top-100 clone tracking analysis was possible in only a couple of patients. TCRs shared between Treg and Tconv subsets were regarded as suggestive, but not proof, of a common clonal origin.

Turning to this clonotype: Its antigen specificity is not known. No much larger clone exists at a distance of one base, and base qualities are not known.

Receptors were amplified or captured by bulk RNA-seq. TCRdb names Illumina HiSeq 2500 as the instrument used. On the authors' methods: In the separate targeted TCR-seq dataset, CDR3 sequences were extracted from raw reads and quantified using MiXCR version 2.1.5 with default parameters. TCR-beta clones in the separate targeted TCR-seq dataset were defined according to the combination of V gene, J gene and CDR3 sequence. In the separate targeted TCR-seq dataset, clones with fewer than three counts were removed, then only the 90% most strongly expressed clones per sample were retained. For each tissue in the separate targeted TCR-seq dataset, Treg-Tconv overlap was calculated by dividing the number of shared clones by the total number of Treg clones and multiplying by 100. TCRdb applied fastp at Q25 and MiXCR to the public reads, then kept only in-frame beta chains. Every distinct CDR3 protein forms one entry, paired with its most common genes and DNA. TCRdb's processing, not the authors' own work, is the source of the V and J calls. The sample profile shows a few thousand distinct CDR3 sequences; 64% of them were found once. The ten largest make up under 3% of the sample.

Reading the germline V gene gives CDR1 SGHRS and CDR2 YFSETQ. The CDR3 runs 15 residues from the cysteine to the phenylalanine. Just the 45-base CDR3 DNA is kept, in frame starting at base 1. V is cut by 0 bases and J by 6 bases, and the space between the germline ends is 16 bases. For memory regulatory T cells, the sort was based on CD4+ CD45RA- CD25high cells. Whether a tumor-draining lymph node counted as invaded or non-invaded depended on the presence or absence of metastatic tumor cells. Before staining and sorting, a Miltenyi Pan T Cell isolation kit was used to pre-enrich the T cells. Immunohistochemistry for estrogen receptor, progesterone receptor, HER2 and Ki-67 was used to characterize primary tumors. Within a few hours after surgery, the fresh surgical tissue was processed by cutting it into small fragments. Tissue fragments were enzymatically digested with Liberase TL plus DNase for roughly 20 minutes and filtered through a 40-micrometer strainer. After DAPI live/dead staining, sorting was performed on a BD FACS Aria II with about 97-99% purity. Sorted cells were lysed in TCL buffer, and RNA was purified with a Norgen Single Cell RNA purification kit including DNase treatment.

The TCR originated in a female donor with luminal breast cancer. Sequencing was carried out using sorted memory Tregs from a lymph node. The cell subset or site label here, explained by the study, means: CD45RA-negative sorted CD4+ T cells (memory Tconv or effector/memory Treg). This chain is built from TRBV5-1 and TRBJ2-7; no confident D gene assignment can be made. This receptor carries the CDR3 CASSLEPAGTGEQYF. The nucleotides read TGCGCCAGCAGCTTGGAGCCGGCAGGAACGGGCGAGCAGTACTTC.